This T cell receptor beta chain came from a study of shared clonotypes between healthy human individuals. At the level of the study: Per donor, three plates held CD4 naive cells, three held CD4 memory, two held CD8 naive and one held CD8 memory. Study conclusions and caveats: Naive subsets generally exceeded memory subsets in estimated richness. Depth was large, yet rarefaction showed that sorted-subset sequencing was incomplete. Sharing across four donors was highest in naive CD4 (around 5%) and lowest in memory CD8 (0.4%).

J lost 7 bases, V lost 5 bases, and 9 bases had no gene match. Germline V lookup: CDR1 SGHAT, CDR2 FQNNGV. The CDR3 consists of 15 residues. Comment on this clone: Its specificity is not known.

As defined, naive CD8 cells were CD45RO-negative and positively selected for CCR7, with terminally differentiated effector memory CD45RA+ cells excluded. Assay used: immunoSEQ multiplex PCR; TCRdb lists only in-frame clones, some missing. Here the sample spans over 2,000,000 clones, over 85% being singletons. The sequence came from a young man in good health. Some clones in this sample may be carry-over from other donors' samples. J is TRBJ2-4 and V is TRBV11-2; 9 nucleotides line up with TRBD1. Sequenced input: naive CD8+ T cells from PBMCs. CDR3 sequence: CASSNRDRAENIQYF. For the CDR3, the DNA is TGTGCCAGCAGCAACCGGGACAGGGCCGAGAACATTCAGTACTTC.